The following is a T cell receptor (beta chain) sequence with its context. Clones were sequenced by immunoSEQ multiplex PCR, and TCRdb holds only the in-frame ones, with some missing. The sample carries about 300,000 clones, 65% to 90% recorded once. This specimen comes from a study of blood T cell repertoires in COVID-19. Study context: COVID-19 samples from acute and convalescent phases originated in the United States, Italy and Spain.

Clinical histories supplied by participants themselves formed the basis of cohort assignment. The sequence was collected from a man aged 25-45 years who had recovered from COVID-19. The sample was PBMCs or T cells enriched from blood (not recorded which).

The CDR3 loop is CASRRKQGRGDLNTEAFF. For the CDR3, the DNA is TGTGCCAGCAGACGTAAACAGGGGCGAGGGGATTTGAACACTGAAGCTTTCTTT. The chain combines TRBV27 with TRBJ1-1, with TRBD1 matching over 7 bases. Trimming at V came to 6 bases and at J to 0 bases, leaving 16 bases not matched to a gene. CDR1 and CDR2 (germline): MNHEY, SMNVEV (reference sequence). The CDR3 has 18 residues.